This T cell receptor beta chain was obtained from a study of blood T cell repertoires in COVID-19. As for the study in general: COVID-19 samples, acute and convalescent, were from the United States, Italy and Spain. Sources were T cells, B-cell-depleted T cells, or PBMCs; the material itself was cDNA or gDNA.

In the study's own analysis: Reference gene primer amplification yielded estimated nucleated cell counts. Generated by immunoSEQ multiplex PCR, the TCRdb table keeps only in-frame clones and is missing some. Clonal size and the V and J genes are those of that table, whereas D and trimming came from the DNA. The sample lists roughly 250,000 clones, approximately 91% seen once, with roughly 1.2% in the top ten. The TCR originated in a human donor in a cohort exposed to, infected with or recovered from COVID-19 (not recorded which). The donor label of this sample is uncertain. The sequencing sample was made of PBMCs or T cells enriched from blood (not recorded which).

Here the CDR3 reads CSVVALLGRGESTDTQYF. CDR3 sequence (DNA): TGCAGCGTTGTGGCTCTGCTTGGGCGGGGGGAAAGCACAGATACGCAGTATTTT. The V and J genes are TRBV29-1 and TRBJ2-3, with 8 nucleotides matching TRBD2. J was trimmed by 0 bases and V by 4 bases; bases with no gene match: 15. The CDR3 has 18 residues. Per germline, CDR1 SQVTM and CDR2 ANQGSEA.